This T cell receptor beta chain was recorded in a study of T cell responses to AZD1222 COVID-19 vaccine listed by TCRdb under 2021. Background on the whole study: AZD1222 recipients given second doses at about 4 weeks or at about 12 weeks were pooled, since spike-specific TCR depth and breadth were not found to differ between the two schedules. A total of over 230 trial participants underwent TCR sequencing, of whom about 200 had received two doses of AZD1222 and around 26 had received two doses of the MenACWY control vaccine. Trial participants were enrolled by age into subgroups of 18-55, 56-69 and 70-plus years, and 148, 28 and 57 TCR-sequenced participants, respectively, were included in these subgroups. The paper as a whole reports these results and caveats: Most participants were white British and females outnumbered males, and the authors suggested that clonal diversity may have been underestimated. Reportedly, close to half of the unique spike-specific TCRs recognized epitopes lying outside the regions that are mutated in the B.1.351 and B.1.1.7 variants. Because no day 14 peak-response samples were available, repertoires were characterized only after the peak T cell response. Spike-specific TCR breadth and depth rose significantly after two AZD1222 doses compared with day 0 and with MenACWY recipients. The 56-69-year group was small, and its depth increase did not reach significance, likely because of low power. Conclusions about previously exposed vaccinees are limited, since just a handful of AZD1222 recipients were seropositive for SARS-CoV-2 at baseline. Vaccine-associated CD4 TCRs spanned the whole spike protein, with dominant responses in regions 160-218 and 743-854.

The time point label, as the study defines it: baseline before first vaccination. Vaccinee samples were obtained from the UK trials COV001 and COV002, which included a single-blind randomized controlled phase 2/3 trial of AZD1222 (ChAdOx1 nCoV-19) in healthy adults. For TCRbeta chain sequencing, PBMC samples were collected from trial participants at day 0 and at day 28 after the second dose. This clone occurred a few times. Its antigen remains undetermined. No much larger clone exists at a distance of one base, and base qualities are not known. CDR1 is given as MNHEY and CDR2 as SVGAGI, both from the germline V gene. The trim is 6 bases for V and 7 bases for J, with a gap of 13 bases between the germline ends. The CDR3 runs 13 amino acids, cysteine and phenylalanine included. The read is trimmed to its CDR3 DNA, 39 bases read in frame from base 1. The CDR3 regions of human TCRbeta chains were analyzed by immunosequencing. Per the original workflow: Repertoire TCRs were matched against a reference library of SARS-CoV-2-specific TCRs generated with the MIRA antigen-specificity platform. Breadth was defined as the fraction of unique TCRs that were SARS-CoV-2-associated. Depth was defined as the fraction of total T cells that were SARS-CoV-2-associated. Using the MIRA data, each spike-specific TCR was assigned both to the spike region to which the TCR was reactive and to a CD4 or CD8 class. Log10-transformed breadth and depth values were compared by one-way ANOVA with Sidak's multiple comparisons tests. TCRdb carries this immuneACCESS record with in-frame sequences only. Its versions omit some clonotypes, under half of them owing to an unresolved V gene in the studies checked, with the rest unexplained. That table gives V, J and clone size, and the DNA gave D and trimming. This sample comprises 130,000 to 150,000 clones, roughly 91% of them detected only once. The ten largest clones add up to 1.9% of the sample.

The rearrangement combines TRBV6-5 with TRBJ1-5, and the D gene may be TRBD1, 5 bases matching. The source of this sequence is an adult in good health. Sequenced here: peripheral blood, sampled on day 0 of AZD1222 vaccination. The nucleotides are TGTGCCAGCAGATTGTCAGGGTACCAGCCCCAGCATTTT. Translated, it reads CASRLSGYQPQHF.